This T cell receptor beta chain is drawn from a study of blood T cell repertoires in COVID-19. Whole-study context: COVID-19 samples collected from the United States, Italy and Spain covered acute and convalescent phases. Nucleic acid was either cDNA or gDNA, and it came from T cells, B-cell-depleted T cells, or PBMCs.

Participants came from roughly 24 US areas, aged about 18 to 89 years. Allocation to cohorts depended on clinical history reported by the participants. CDR3 length: 15 amino acids. Germline loops: CDR1 LNHDA, CDR2 SQIVND (reference sequence). Unmatched junction bases numbered 11, after V lost 6 bases and J lost 4 bases. Sequencing was performed with immunoSEQ multiplex PCR; in TCRdb, only in-frame clones are kept and a portion is missing. The sample records 230,000 or so clones, 80% to 90% being singletons. The source material was PBMCs or T cells enriched from blood (not recorded which). This chain links TRBV19 with TRBJ1-1; 7 bases map to TRBD1. The TCR sequence derives from a woman in her thirties or forties with acute COVID-19. As DNA, the CDR3 is TGTGCCAGTAGCCCGATAGGAGGGGGCGGCACTGAAGCTTTCTTT. Amino acids: CASSPIGGGGTEAFF.